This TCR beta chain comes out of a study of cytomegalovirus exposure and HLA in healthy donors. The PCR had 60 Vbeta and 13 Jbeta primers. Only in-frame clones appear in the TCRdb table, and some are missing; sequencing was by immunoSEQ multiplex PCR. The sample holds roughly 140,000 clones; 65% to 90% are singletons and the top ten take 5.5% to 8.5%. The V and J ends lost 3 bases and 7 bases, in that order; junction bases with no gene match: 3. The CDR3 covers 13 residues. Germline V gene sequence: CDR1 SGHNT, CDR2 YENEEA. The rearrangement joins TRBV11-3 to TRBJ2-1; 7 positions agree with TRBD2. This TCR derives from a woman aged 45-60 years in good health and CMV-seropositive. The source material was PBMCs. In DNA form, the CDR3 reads TGTGCCAGCAGCTTTGGGGGGGTTAATGAGCAGTTCTTC. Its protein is CASSFGGVNEQFF.